This record covers a single T cell receptor (beta chain). Its specificity is not known. Compared with germline, one end of the junction differs, possibly owing to a read error. Multiplex touch-down PCR with TRB-A/B primers amplified rearranged V-D-J TRB sequences. TCRdb called the multiplex PCR reads again in MiXCR, with one record for every CDR3 protein. The table has some 15,000 distinct CDR3 sequences, 21% seen once; the top ten hold approximately 5.7%. Germline V gene data show CDR1 as MGHRA and CDR2 as YSYEKL. The CDR3 runs 16 residues. This record belongs to a study of T cell repertoires in aging, cancer and after chemotherapy. Turning to the study itself: Repeat sampling of healthy donors over several months to years showed clear clonal overlap. The study's findings and limits: In healthy donors, age-related TCR diversity loss mainly reflected lost richness. Untreated cancer patients had significantly lower blood TCR diversity than age-matched healthy donors. Immunological memory after chemotherapy cannot be judged from the repertoire data.

Peripheral blood genomic DNA, not sorted cells or RNA, was the template. The gene calls are TRBV4-1 and TRBJ1-5; 9 bases are a match to TRBD1. The sample was blood. This TCR came from a human donor in good health. Here the CDR3 DNA reads TGCGCCAGCAGCCAAGAGGGGGGGACAGGGAATCAGCCACAGCATTTT. As protein: CASSQEGGTGNQPQHF.